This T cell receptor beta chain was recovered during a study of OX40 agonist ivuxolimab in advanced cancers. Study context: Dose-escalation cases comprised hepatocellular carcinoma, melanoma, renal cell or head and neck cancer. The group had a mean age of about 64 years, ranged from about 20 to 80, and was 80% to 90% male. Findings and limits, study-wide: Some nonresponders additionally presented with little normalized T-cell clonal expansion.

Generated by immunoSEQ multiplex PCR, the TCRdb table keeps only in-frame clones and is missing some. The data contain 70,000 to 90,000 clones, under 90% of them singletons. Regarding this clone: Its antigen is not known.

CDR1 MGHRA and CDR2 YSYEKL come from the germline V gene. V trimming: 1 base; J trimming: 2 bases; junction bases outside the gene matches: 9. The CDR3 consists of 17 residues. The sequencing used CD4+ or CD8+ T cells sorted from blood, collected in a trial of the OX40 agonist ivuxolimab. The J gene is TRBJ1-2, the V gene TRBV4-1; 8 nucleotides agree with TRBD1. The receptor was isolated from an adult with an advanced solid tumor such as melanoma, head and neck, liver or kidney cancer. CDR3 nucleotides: TGCGCCAGCAGCCAAGTTTCAGGGGGCGCGTGGAACTATGGCTACACCTTC. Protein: CASSQVSGGAWNYGYTF.